The T cell receptor (beta chain) under discussion was sequenced for a study of blood T cell repertoires in COVID-19. Germline lookup yields CDR1 SGHNT and CDR2 YENEEA. The CDR3 contains 13 residues. The V gene lost 5 bases and the J gene lost 11 bases, with 18 bases spanning the gap. Per the original methods: Amplification from reference gene primers served as the basis for estimated nucleated cell counts. TCRdb's copy holds only in-frame clones and misses some; the assay was immunoSEQ multiplex PCR. V and J calls and clone size are those listed in that table; D and trimming were worked out from the DNA. The sample records about 280,000 clones, roughly 87% being singletons. This clone was recorded only once.

The sequence was collected from a human donor in a cohort sampled during active COVID-19. Sequenced input: peripheral blood. This rearrangement joins TRBV11-3 to TRBJ2-5; no firm D call. The CDR3 spells CASSPGSLGSQYF. The CDR3 coding sequence is TGTGCCAGCAGCCCCGGCTCCCTAGGTTCTCAGTACTTC.